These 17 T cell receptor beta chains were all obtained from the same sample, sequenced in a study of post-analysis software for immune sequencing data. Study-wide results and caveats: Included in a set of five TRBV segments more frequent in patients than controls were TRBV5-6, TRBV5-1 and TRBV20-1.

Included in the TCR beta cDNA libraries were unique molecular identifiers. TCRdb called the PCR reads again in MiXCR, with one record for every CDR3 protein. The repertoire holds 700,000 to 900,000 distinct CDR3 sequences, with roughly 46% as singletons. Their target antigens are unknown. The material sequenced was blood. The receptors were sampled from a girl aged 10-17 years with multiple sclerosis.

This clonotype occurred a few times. The CDR3 sequence is CASSPGGNPAYTDTQYF. As DNA, the CDR3 is TGCGCCAGCAGCCCCGGGGGCAACCCTGCCTACACAGATACGCAGTATTTT. The V call is TRBV4-3, the J call TRBJ2-3; the D call may be TRBD1 or TRBD2 (6 bases each). The CDR3 is 17 amino acids. The V end was cut by 4 bases, the J end by 2 bases, with 19 bases between. Germline V CDR1 and CDR2: LGHNA, YSLEER.

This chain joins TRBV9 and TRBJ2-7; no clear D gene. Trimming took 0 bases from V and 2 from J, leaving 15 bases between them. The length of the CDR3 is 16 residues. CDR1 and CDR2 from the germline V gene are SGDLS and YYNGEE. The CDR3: CASSVARSSPTYEQYF. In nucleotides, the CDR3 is TGTGCCAGCAGCGTAGCGAGGTCGTCTCCCACCTACGAGCAGTACTTC. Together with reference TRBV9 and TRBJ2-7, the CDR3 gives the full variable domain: DSGVTQTPKHLITATGQRVTLRCSPRSGDLSVYWYQQSLDQGLQFLIQYYNGEERAKGNILERFSAQQFPDLHSELNLSSLELGDSALYFCASSVARSSPTYEQYFGPGTRLTVT.

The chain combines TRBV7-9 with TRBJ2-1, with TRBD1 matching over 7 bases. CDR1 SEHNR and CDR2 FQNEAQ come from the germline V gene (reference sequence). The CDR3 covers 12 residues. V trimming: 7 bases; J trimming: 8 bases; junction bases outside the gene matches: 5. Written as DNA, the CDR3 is TGTGCCAGCACCCAGGGGGTGGATGAGCAGTTCTTC. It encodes CASTQGVDEQFF.

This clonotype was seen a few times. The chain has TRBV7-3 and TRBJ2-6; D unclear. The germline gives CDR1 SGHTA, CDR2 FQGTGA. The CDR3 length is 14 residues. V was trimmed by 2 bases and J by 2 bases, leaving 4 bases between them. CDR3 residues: CASSLVPGANVLTF. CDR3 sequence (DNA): TGTGCCAGCAGCTTAGTCCCTGGGGCCAACGTCCTGACTTTC.

The CDR3 reads CASSIDPGGYAFF. The CDR3 DNA sequence: TGTGCCAGTAGTATAGATCCCGGGGGTTACGCTTTCTTT. The J gene is TRBJ1-1, the V gene TRBV19; D may be TRBD1 (5 bases). The CDR3 loop spans 13 amino acids. CDR1 LNHDA and CDR2 SQIVND come from the germline V gene (reference sequence). The germline V and J ends were trimmed by 0 bases and 11 bases, with 13 bases remaining between them.

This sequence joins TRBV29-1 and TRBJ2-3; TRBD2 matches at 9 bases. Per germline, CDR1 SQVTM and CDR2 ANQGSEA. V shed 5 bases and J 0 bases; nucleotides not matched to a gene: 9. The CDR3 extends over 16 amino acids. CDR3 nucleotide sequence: TGCAGCGTTCCGCCGACTAGCGGTTCTAGCACAGATACGCAGTATTTT. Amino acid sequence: CSVPPTSGSSTDTQYF.

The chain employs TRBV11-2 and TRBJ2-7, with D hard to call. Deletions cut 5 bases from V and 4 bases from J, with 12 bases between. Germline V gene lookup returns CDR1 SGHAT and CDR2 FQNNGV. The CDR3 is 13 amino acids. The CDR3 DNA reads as TGTGCCAGCAGCCTTTATGTGGGGTACGAGCAGTACTTC. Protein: CASSLYVGYEQYF.

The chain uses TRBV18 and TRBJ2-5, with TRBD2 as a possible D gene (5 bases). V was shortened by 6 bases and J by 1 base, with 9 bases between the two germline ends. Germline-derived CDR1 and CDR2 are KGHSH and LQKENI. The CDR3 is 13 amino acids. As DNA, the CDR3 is TGTGCCAGCTCCCAGGACTTCCAAGAGACCCAGTACTTC. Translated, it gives CASSQDFQETQYF.

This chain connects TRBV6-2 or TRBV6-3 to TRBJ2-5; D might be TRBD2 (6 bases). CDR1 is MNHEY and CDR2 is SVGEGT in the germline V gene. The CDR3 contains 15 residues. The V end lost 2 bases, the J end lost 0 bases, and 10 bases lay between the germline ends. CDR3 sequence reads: CASSYRDWYQETQYF. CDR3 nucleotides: TGTGCCAGCAGTTACCGGGACTGGTACCAAGAGACCCAGTACTTC.

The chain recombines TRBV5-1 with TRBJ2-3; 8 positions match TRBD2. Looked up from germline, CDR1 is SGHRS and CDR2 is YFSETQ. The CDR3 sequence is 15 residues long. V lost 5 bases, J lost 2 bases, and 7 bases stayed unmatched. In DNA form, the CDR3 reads TGCGCCAGCAGATCCGGACTAGCCTCCACAGATACGCAGTATTTT. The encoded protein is CASRSGLASTDTQYF.

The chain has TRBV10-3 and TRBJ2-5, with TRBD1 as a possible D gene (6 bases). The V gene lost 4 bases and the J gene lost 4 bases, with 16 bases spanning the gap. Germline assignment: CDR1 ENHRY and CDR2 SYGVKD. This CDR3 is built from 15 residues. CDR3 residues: CAISVRDGTSETQYF. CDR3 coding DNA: TGTGCCATCAGTGTTCGCGATGGGACATCAGAGACCCAGTACTTC.

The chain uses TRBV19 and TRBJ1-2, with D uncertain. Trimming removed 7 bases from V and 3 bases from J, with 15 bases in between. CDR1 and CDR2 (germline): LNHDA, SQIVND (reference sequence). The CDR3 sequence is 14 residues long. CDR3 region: CASTDQDTYYGYTF. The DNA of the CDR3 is TGTGCCAGTACCGACCAAGACACTTACTATGGCTACACCTTC.

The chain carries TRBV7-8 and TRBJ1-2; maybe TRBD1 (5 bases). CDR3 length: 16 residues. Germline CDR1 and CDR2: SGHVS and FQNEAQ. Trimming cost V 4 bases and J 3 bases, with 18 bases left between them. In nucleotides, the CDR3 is TGTGCCAGCAGCTCCCTACGGGCCGGGGCGGACTATGGCTACACCTTC. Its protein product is CASSSLRAGADYGYTF.

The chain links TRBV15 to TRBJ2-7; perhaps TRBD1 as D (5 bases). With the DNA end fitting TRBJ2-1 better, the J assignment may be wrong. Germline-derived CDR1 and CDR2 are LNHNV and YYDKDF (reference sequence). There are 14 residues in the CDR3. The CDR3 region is CATSRVPRVNEQFF. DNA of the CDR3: TGTGCCACCAGCAGAGTACCCAGGGTCAATGAGCAGTTCTTC.

DNA for the CDR3: TGTGCCAGCAGCTTAGGGGACATCCGCGGGGCGCAGTATTTT. Protein product: CASSLGDIRGAQYF. The chain couples TRBV7-9 to TRBJ2-3; D tentatively reads TRBD1 or TRBD2 (6 bases each). The V and J ends lost 1 base and 10 bases respectively, with 15 bases between them. Germline V gene lookup returns CDR1 SEHNR and CDR2 FQNEAQ (reference sequence). The CDR3 has 14 residues.

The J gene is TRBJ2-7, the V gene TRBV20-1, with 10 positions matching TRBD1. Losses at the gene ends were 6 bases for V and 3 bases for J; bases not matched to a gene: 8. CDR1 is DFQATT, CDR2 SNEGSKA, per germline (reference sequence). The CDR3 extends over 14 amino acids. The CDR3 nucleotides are TGCAGTGCCGTCTGGGACAGGGGTTACTACGAGCAGTACTTC. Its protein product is CSAVWDRGYYEQYF.

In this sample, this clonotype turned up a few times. CDR3 DNA: TGTGCCAGCCAATTAGGCTACGAGCAGTACTTC. This sequence encodes CASQLGYEQYF. This chain connects TRBV10-3 to TRBJ2-7; D call uncertain. With 10 bases removed from V and 3 bases from J, the gap between germline ends came to 10 bases. Germline CDR1 ENHRY, CDR2 SYGVKD. CDR3 length: 11 residues.